Reported below is one TCR beta chain. CDR3 length: 18 residues. The germline V gene has CDR1 MNHEY and CDR2 SMNVEV (reference sequence). V lost 1 base and J lost 2, with 20 bases in between. As originally analysed: Nucleated cell number was recorded as an estimate derived from reference gene primer amplification. Some clones are missing from TCRdb's copy, which holds only in-frame ones; the method was immunoSEQ multiplex PCR. V and J calls and clone size are those listed in that table; D and trimming were worked out from the DNA. The data hold tens of thousands of clones, with roughly 76% observed a single time. The data belong to a study of blood T cell repertoires in COVID-19. On the study more broadly: Sites across the United States, Italy and Spain contributed samples from acute and convalescent COVID-19.

V and J are TRBV27 and TRBJ1-2; no clear D. This sequence originates from an elderly woman with active or convalescent COVID-19. Sample: peripheral blood. The CDR3 region is CASSLFGVNPGGNYGYTF. CDR3 DNA: TGTGCCAGCAGTTTATTCGGGGTGAACCCCGGTGGAAACTATGGCTACACCTTC.